One TCR beta chain is described in this entry. Its matching antigen is unknown. This record comes from a study of CXCR3-negative and CXCR3-positive naive CD8 T cells. Study-level points and caveats: In cryopreserved cells, CXCR3 expression partially decreased, and fresh PBMCs were used in most assays. Comparison of naive cells showed more hydrophobic TRB CDR3s in CXCR3-positive than in CXCR3-negative naive cells.

CDR1 and CDR2 from the germline V gene are SGHNT and YENEEA. The CDR3 runs to 16 residues. The method, 5' RACE with UMI labels, was used to prepare the TRB cDNA libraries. TCRdb reanalyzed the 5' RACE reads and collapses them to one entry per CDR3 protein, without DNA. The table lists some 8,700 distinct CDR3 sequences. Sample: naive CXCR3- CD8+ T cells from blood. Indicated subset: CD45RO-CCR7+CD27+CD95- naive CD8+ T cells lacking CXCR3 (TNR3-). This chain uses TRBV11-3 with TRBJ2-2; TCRdb's D call of TRBD2 is untestable without DNA. The receptor's source is a human donor in good health. Some clones in this sample may be carry-over from other donors' samples. CDR3 residues: CASSYTSGSITGELFF.